One and the same sample provided the 15 T cell receptor beta chains below, sequenced in a study of multiple sclerosis patients with progressive multifocal leukoencephalopathy. Assay used: immunoSEQ multiplex PCR; TCRdb lists only in-frame clones, some missing. Counted here are fewer than 40,000 clones, about nine tenths occurring once; the ten biggest clones make up roughly 1.5%. Time point of the sample: before natalizumab initiation. The sequenced sample was PBMCs. These receptors came from a human donor with multiple sclerosis.

This chain links TRBV6-6 with TRBJ1-2; TRBD1 is a possible D gene (5 bases). Germline CDR1 and CDR2: MNHNY and SVGAGI (reference sequence). This CDR3 has 12 residues. The V gene lost 11 bases and the J gene lost 8 bases, with 18 bases spanning the gap. CDR3 region: CAVEGQGLGYTF. The CDR3 nucleotides read TGTGCCGTAGAAGGGCAGGGCTTAGGCTACACCTTC.

The genes are TRBV6-1 and TRBJ2-6; D tentatively reads TRBD1 or TRBD2 (5 bases each). The CDR3 consists of 14 residues. Germline V gives CDR1 MNHNS, CDR2 SASEGT. Trimming removed 10 bases from V and 0 bases from J, with 10 bases in between. This chain's CDR3 is CAIPGTSGANVLTF. CDR3 nucleotide sequence: TGTGCCATCCCCGGGACCTCTGGGGCCAACGTCCTGACTTTC.

This sequence joins TRBV4-1 and TRBJ2-2, with a weak D call TRBD2 (5 bases). The CDR3 runs 14 residues. V was pared by 8 bases and J by 3 bases, with 13 bases between. Germline values: CDR1 MGHRA, CDR2 YSYEKL. The CDR3 DNA reads as TGCGCCAGCGGGAGAGGAGGCTACACCGGGGAGCTGTTTTTT. Its translation: CASGRGGYTGELFF.

This clone was picked up one time. The V gene is TRBV19, the J gene TRBJ2-4, with 11 nucleotides matching TRBD2. The CDR3 is made up of 17 amino acids. Germline V gene data show CDR1 as LNHDA and CDR2 as SQIVND (reference sequence). V shed 5 bases and J 0 bases; nucleotides not matched to a gene: 6. This chain's CDR3 is CASSSWTSGLAKNIQYF. CDR3 sequence (DNA): TGTGCCAGTAGTTCCTGGACTAGCGGGCTAGCCAAAAACATTCAGTACTTC. Variable domain in full (rest from reference TRBV19 and TRBJ2-4): DGGITQSPKYLFRKEGQNVTLSCEQNLNHDAMYWYRQDPGQGLRLIYYSQIVNDFQKGDIAEGYSVSREKKESFPLTVTSAQKNPTAFYLCASSSWTSGLAKNIQYFGAGTRLSVL.

This clone was picked up one time. The chain joins TRBV6-6 to TRBJ1-2, with 10 bases fitting TRBD1. The V gene end was trimmed by 6 bases and the J gene end by 0 bases; junction bases not matched to a gene: 4. In germline, CDR1 is MNHNY, CDR2 SVGAGI (reference sequence). This CDR3 region has 15 residues. This CDR3 reads CASSSGTGANYGYTF. The CDR3 DNA sequence: TGTGCCAGCAGCTCCGGGACAGGGGCTAACTATGGCTACACCTTC.

The chain is built from TRBV7-2 and TRBJ2-2, with a tentative D call TRBD1 (5 bases). Trimming shortened V by 0 bases and J by 7 bases, and 12 bases separated the two germline ends. The CDR3 contains 15 residues. Per the germline V gene, CDR1 is SGHTA and CDR2 is FQGNSA. The CDR3: CASSLAVGRGGELFF. In nucleotides, the CDR3 is TGTGCCAGCAGCTTAGCCGTGGGTAGGGGCGGGGAGCTGTTTTTT.

The genes are TRBV6-1 and TRBJ2-7, with D perhaps matching TRBD2 (6 bases). From germline, CDR1 is MNHNS and CDR2 SASEGT. V was trimmed by 8 bases and J by 3 bases, leaving 20 bases between them. The CDR3 sequence is 15 residues long. CDR3 nucleotides: TGTGCCAGCGGGGTTCTAAGACTAGTTAGCTACGAGCAGTACTTC. Translated, it gives CASGVLRLVSYEQYF.

This clone was picked up one time. The chain's CDR3 is CASNPGTEIYGYTF. The CDR3 DNA reads as TGTGCCAGCAACCCCGGGACAGAGATATATGGCTACACCTTC. V gene TRBV7-9 combines with J gene TRBJ1-2, with 7 bases that match TRBD1. This CDR3 has 14 amino acids. The junction had 10 bases not matched to a gene; V was cut back by 7 bases and J by 5 bases. CDR1 SEHNR and CDR2 FQNEAQ come from the germline V gene (reference sequence).

This chain links TRBV19 with TRBJ2-3; 10 bases align to TRBD2. The length of the CDR3 is 18 residues. Germline CDR1 reads LNHDA; CDR2 reads SQIVND (reference sequence). V trimming: 6 bases; J trimming: 4 bases; junction bases outside the gene matches: 16. CDR3 nucleotide sequence: TGTGCCAGTAGCGACCACGGTGAGAGCGGGAGGGCCGCAGATACGCAGTATTTT. This encodes CASSDHGESGRAADTQYF.

The chain carries TRBV2 and TRBJ2-4; 12 positions agree with TRBD2. Germline CDR1 is SNHLY and CDR2 is FYNNEI. V dropped 6 bases and J dropped 3; count of bases not matched to a gene: 6. The length of the CDR3 is 16 residues. CDR3 residues: CASRLAGGMGKNIQYF. In nucleotides, the CDR3 is TGTGCCAGCAGACTAGCGGGAGGAATGGGCAAAAACATTCAGTACTTC.

V and J are TRBV7-8 and TRBJ1-4; 8 bases fit TRBD1. In germline, CDR1 is SGHVS, CDR2 FQNEAQ. There are 20 residues in the CDR3. V dropped 0 bases and J dropped 5; count of bases not matched to a gene: 17. This CDR3 is CASSLAAGRGRSLGNEKLFF. CDR3 coding DNA: TGTGCCAGCAGCTTAGCGGCCGGCAGGGGGCGTTCCTTGGGGAATGAAAAACTGTTTTTT.

The chain combines TRBV11-3 with TRBJ2-2, with 7 bases identical to TRBD2. Looked up from germline, CDR1 is SGHNT and CDR2 is YENEEA. The CDR3 runs 15 residues. After removal of 4 bases from V and 6 bases from J, the junction contained 8 bases not matched to a gene. The CDR3 loop reads CASSSTSGIAGELFF. CDR3 DNA: TGTGCCAGCAGCTCCACCAGCGGGATTGCCGGGGAGCTGTTTTTT. Supplemented by reference TRBV11-3 and TRBJ2-2, the full variable domain reads EAGVVQSPRYKIIEKKQPVAFWCNPISGHNTLYWYLQNLGQGPELLIRYENEEAVDDSQLPKDRFSAERLKGVDSTLKIQPAELGDSAVYLCASSSTSGIAGELFFGEGSRLTVL.

The rearrangement uses TRBV7-9 and TRBJ1-1; a weak D match, TRBD1 (5 bases). Deletions cut 4 bases from V and 1 base from J, with 13 bases between. Germline CDR1 SEHNR, CDR2 FQNEAQ (reference sequence). CDR3 size: 15 residues. CDR3 in amino acids: CASSSQLQGNTEAFF. The CDR3 DNA sequence: TGTGCCAGCAGCTCTCAGCTTCAGGGGAACACTGAAGCTTTCTTT. The whole variable domain, remainder taken from reference TRBV7-9 and TRBJ1-1, is DTGVSQNPRHKITKRGQNVTFRCDPISEHNRLYWYRQTLGQGPEFLTYFQNEAQLEKSRLLSDRFSAERPKGSFSTLEIQRTEQGDSAMYLCASSSQLQGNTEAFFGQGTRLTVV.

The chain carries TRBV13 and TRBJ1-3; D unresolved. V was shortened by 4 bases and J by 7 bases, with 17 bases between the two germline ends. The CDR3 is 15 amino acids. Germline CDR1 is PRHDT and CDR2 is FYEKMQ (reference sequence). This CDR3 is CASSSPTAGLNTIYF. The CDR3 nucleotides are TGTGCCAGCAGCTCCCCGACGGCAGGTTTGAACACCATATATTTT.

The chain recombines TRBV15 with TRBJ2-5; D may be TRBD1 (6 bases). The J call may be incorrect, as the DNA end agrees better with TRBJ2-7. The CDR3 covers 14 residues. Germline assignment: CDR1 LNHNV and CDR2 YYDKDF (reference sequence). The CDR3 region is CATSREQGPYEQYF. The CDR3 bases are TGTGCCACCAGCAGAGAGCAGGGGCCCTACGAGCAGTACTTC.